This T cell receptor (beta chain) is from a study of T cells in Graves' hyperthyroidism and ophthalmopathy. The V gene's germline CDR1 is LNHDA and CDR2 SQIVND (reference sequence). J was trimmed by 0 bases and V by 7 bases; bases with no gene match: 3. The CDR3 is made up of 14 amino acids. TCR beta CDR3 regions were amplified from RNA. An initial round of RT-PCR targeting the TCR CDR3 relied on the HTBI primer set. One entry per CDR3 protein results from TCRdb running MiXCR on the multiplex PCR reads. Of around 250,000 distinct CDR3 sequences in the sample, 13% to 15% were seen once. These patients, aged 18 to 65, had recently diagnosed hyperthyroidism lasting under 2 months. Each diagnosis was grounded in clinical symptoms, serum thyroxine and TRAb, thyroid ultrasound, and orbital computed tomography. The blood sample predates any ophthalmopathy symptoms, coming from first hyperthyroidism diagnosis.

V usage is TRBV19 and J usage is TRBJ2-5; 9 bases line up with TRBD1. The sample comprised blood. This clonotype was obtained from a woman between 40 and 55 years old with Graves' hyperthyroidism that later progressed to Graves' ophthalmopathy. CDR3 in amino acids: CASKRDRDQETQYF. CDR3 in DNA: TGTGCCAGTAAGAGGGACAGGGACCAAGAGACCCAGTACTTC. Full variable domain (outside the CDR3, taken from reference TRBV19 and TRBJ2-5): DGGITQSPKYLFRKEGQNVTLSCEQNLNHDAMYWYRQDPGQGLRLIYYSQIVNDFQKGDIAEGYSVSREKKESFPLTVTSAQKNPTAFYLCASKRDRDQETQYFGPGTRLLVL.